At least ten counts were recorded for the clone carrying this TCR beta chain. Its target is not known. The entry originates in a study of CD8 T cells in ankylosing spondylitis. General observations from the study: Disease-linked clones reportedly showed significant enrichment in matched ankylosing spondylitis synovial fluid. Several highly homologous variants formed a TCR beta motif that appeared characteristic of ankylosing spondylitis blood. Earlier work had already found some motif variants in reactive arthritis synovial fluid and blood.

CDR1 is SGHRS and CDR2 is YFSETQ in the germline V gene. The V segment lost 5 bases and the J segment 1 base; nucleotides outside the gene matches: 6. This CDR3 comprises 16 residues. Making use of molecular barcodes, quantitative 5'-RACE generated TCR beta libraries. TCRdb fed the 5' RACE reads into MiXCR, producing one record per CDR3 protein. The table has 200,000 to 250,000 distinct CDR3 sequences, over 9.5% seen once. The rearrangement joins TRBV5-1 to TRBJ2-2; 9 positions agree with TRBD1. The source is a male donor with ankylosing spondylitis or in good health (not recorded which). The sample taken for sequencing was blood, either unsorted or a sorted T cell fraction (not recorded which). DNA for the CDR3: TGCGCCAGCAGACCCGGACAGGGGAGGAACACCGGGGAGCTGTTTTTT. Protein product: CASRPGQGRNTGELFF.